The 2 T cell receptor beta chains in this list originate from one sample, sequenced in a study of blood T cell repertoires in COVID-19. Assay used: immunoSEQ multiplex PCR; TCRdb lists only in-frame clones, some missing. The sample lists around 280,000 clones; roughly 91% were seen once. Sequenced material: peripheral blood. These receptors came from a woman aged 25 to 39 with COVID-19, enrolled during active disease.

The gene calls are TRBV11-2 and TRBJ2-1, with TRBD1 identical over 7 bases. The CDR3 spans 14 residues. The V gene end was trimmed by 3 bases and the J gene end by 9 bases; junction bases not matched to a gene: 8. From germline, CDR1 is SGHAT and CDR2 FQNNGV. The CDR3 nucleotides read TGTGCCAGCAGCTTCCGGACGACAGGGCGTGAGCAGTTCTTC. Translation gives CASSFRTTGREQFF. Combining the CDR3 with reference TRBV11-2 and TRBJ2-1 gives the whole variable domain EAGVAQSPRYKIIEKRQSVAFWCNPISGHATLYWYQQILGQGPKLLIQFQNNGVVDDSQLPKDRFSAERLKGVDSTLKIQPAKLEDSAVYLCASSFRTTGREQFFGPGTRLTVL.

J is TRBJ2-1 and V is TRBV18, with 9 positions matching TRBD2. V shed 1 base and J 0 bases; nucleotides not matched to a gene: 4. CDR1 and CDR2 (germline): KGHSH, LQKENI. This CDR3 region has 17 residues. The CDR3 region is CASSPLRAGGSYNEQFF. DNA for the CDR3: TGTGCCAGCTCACCACTCAGAGCGGGGGGCTCCTACAATGAGCAGTTCTTC.